The T cell receptor (beta chain) described here comes from a study of metastatic and nonmetastatic thyroid tumors. Regarding the study as a whole: Relative to benign nodules, malignant thyroid tumors were reportedly characterized by significantly elevated TCR beta diversity in blood and tumor.

Ten or more counts support this clone. Its target is unknown. No treatment of any kind had been given to any patient before thyroid surgery. TCRdb called clones again from the PCR reads with MiXCR. There are 25,000 to 30,000 clones in the sample; about 15% occur only once, and approximately 6.1% lies in the top ten. CDR1 and CDR2 (germline): LNHDA, SQIVND (reference sequence). The CDR3 length is 16 residues. Trimming cost V 7 bases and J 3 bases; bases outside gene matches: 11. The origin of this receptor is a male donor with papillary thyroid cancer or a benign thyroid nodule (not recorded which). Some clones in this sample may be carry-over from other donors' samples. The sample was blood. The chain links TRBV19 to TRBJ2-2, with 7 bases that match TRBD1. DNA for the CDR3: TGTGCCAGTACCCTATTAAGGGGGCCGGACACCGGGGAGCTGTTTTTT. Amino acid sequence: CASTLLRGPDTGELFF.